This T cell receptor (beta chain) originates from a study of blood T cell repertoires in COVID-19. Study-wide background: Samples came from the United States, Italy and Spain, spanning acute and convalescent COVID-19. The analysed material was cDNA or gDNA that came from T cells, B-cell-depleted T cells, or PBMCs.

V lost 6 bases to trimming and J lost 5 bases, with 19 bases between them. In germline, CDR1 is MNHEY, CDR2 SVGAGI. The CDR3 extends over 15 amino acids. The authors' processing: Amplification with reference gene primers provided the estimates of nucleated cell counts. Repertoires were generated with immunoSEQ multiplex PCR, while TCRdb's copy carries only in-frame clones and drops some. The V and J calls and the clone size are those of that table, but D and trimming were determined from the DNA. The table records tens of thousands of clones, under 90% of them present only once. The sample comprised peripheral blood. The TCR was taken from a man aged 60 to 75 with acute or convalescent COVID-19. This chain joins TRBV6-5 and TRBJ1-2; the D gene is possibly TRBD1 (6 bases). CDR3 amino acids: CASSPRSRGEYGYTF. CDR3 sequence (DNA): TGTGCCAGCAGCCCCCGGAGCAGGGGAGAGTATGGCTACACCTTC.